This T cell receptor (beta chain) stems from a study of vaccination effects on CD4 cells after COVID-19. At the level of the study: Post-vaccine sampling occurred a median 72 days after the second dose.

As to this clone: Its antigen is unknown.

Trimming removed 0 bases at V and 8 bases at J, with 11 bases between. The CDR3 sequence is 15 residues long. Germline V lookup: CDR1 MNHNY, CDR2 SVGAGI (reference sequence). The protocol was immunoSEQ multiplex PCR, while the TCRdb copy is restricted to in-frame clones and leaves out a portion. The table includes some 68,000 clones, approximately 81% detected once. Sequencing was preceded by expansion of antigen-specific CD4+ T cells with viral peptide pools in the ViraFEST assay. Upon completion of 10 to 11 days in culture, CD4+ T cells were isolated. Each participant was administered two doses of either the BNT162b2 or the mRNA-1273 vaccine. PBMC cultures contained over 1.5 million cells per well, roughly 10 IU/ml IL-2 and roughly 9.5 ug/ml peptides.

The material sequenced was CD4+ T cells from PBMCs cultured with HCoV-229E spike peptides, taken after COVID-19 vaccination. This clonotype was obtained from a human donor who received a COVID-19 vaccine. J is TRBJ1-6 and V is TRBV6-6, with D possibly TRBD1 on 5 matching bases. The chain's CDR3 is CASSYSSGAYSPLHF. As DNA, the CDR3 is TGTGCCAGCAGTTACTCGAGCGGGGCCTATTCACCCCTCCACTTT.